The 27 T cell receptor beta chains below were found in one sample sequenced in a study of blood T cell repertoires in COVID-19. Sequencing used immunoSEQ multiplex PCR; TCRdb keeps in-frame clones, though not all of them. In the table there are some 40,000 clones, approximately 91% of which are singletons. Sequencing input: peripheral blood. The receptor set was obtained from a man aged 70 or older with acute or convalescent COVID-19.

A few counts support this clone. The V gene is TRBV5-4, the J gene TRBJ1-1; D not certain. The ends were cut back, 0 bases at V and 0 bases at J, with 6 bases in the middle. The length of the CDR3 is 14 residues. Germline CDR1 and CDR2: SGHNT and YYREEE (reference sequence). The CDR3 nucleotides are TGTGCCAGCAGCTTGGACAGCATGAACACTGAAGCTTTCTTT. This gives the protein CASSLDSMNTEAFF. Full variable domain (remainder filled in from reference TRBV5-4 and TRBJ1-1): ETGVTQSPTHLIKTRGQQVTLRCSSQSGHNTVSWYQQALGQGPQFIFQYYREEENGRGNFPPRFSGLQFPNYSSELNVNALELDDSALYLCASSLDSMNTEAFFGQGTRLTVV.

The rearrangement uses TRBV7-9 and TRBJ2-5, with 7 bases identical to TRBD2. Per the germline V gene, CDR1 is SEHNR and CDR2 is FQNEAQ (reference sequence). The CDR3 is made up of 17 amino acids. V gave up 5 bases and J gave up 3 bases; unmatched junction bases: 15. The CDR3 here is CASSRRGGLADKETQYF. For the CDR3, the DNA is TGTGCCAGCAGCCGCCGGGGTGGGCTAGCGGATAAAGAGACCCAGTACTTC.

The V and J genes are TRBV19 and TRBJ1-3; 7 nucleotides align to TRBD1. The germline V gene has CDR1 LNHDA and CDR2 SQIVND (reference sequence). CDR3 length: 16 residues. V lost 7 bases, J lost 0 bases, and 9 bases stayed unmatched. The CDR3 DNA sequence: TGTGCCAGTAATAGGGGGCAGGGGCGCTCTGGAAACACCATATATTTT. This translates into CASNRGQGRSGNTIYF.

In DNA, the CDR3 is TGTGCCAGCAGGCCCGGGACTACCCAAGAGACCCAGTACTTC. Its translation is CASRPGTTQETQYF. The chain employs TRBV7-8 and TRBJ2-5, with 7 bases identical to TRBD2. V dropped 6 bases and J dropped 1; count of bases not matched to a gene: 5. Germline CDR1 reads SGHVS; CDR2 reads FQNEAQ. The CDR3 runs to 14 residues. Drawing the rest from reference TRBV7-8 and TRBJ2-5, the complete variable domain is GAGVSQSPRYKVAKRGQDVALRCDPISGHVSLFWYQQALGQGPEFLTYFQNEAQLDKSGLPSDRFFAERPEGSVSTLKIQRTQQEDSAVYLCASRPGTTQETQYFGPGTRLLVL.

The CDR3 DNA is TGTGCCAGCAGCCAAGCATGGGGCTTCGATCAGCCCCAGCATTTT. Translated, it gives CASSQAWGFDQPQHF. This chain joins TRBV7-8 and TRBJ1-5; possible D gene TRBD1, 5 bases. The V gene lost 5 bases and the J gene lost 5 bases, with 16 bases spanning the gap. This CDR3 has 15 residues. The germline CDR1 and CDR2 sequences are SGHVS and FQNEAQ.

The table lists this clone with a few counts. This chain links TRBV15 with TRBJ2-7; 11 nucleotides line up with TRBD1. Germline V gene lookup returns CDR1 LNHNV and CDR2 YYDKDF (reference sequence). V was clipped by 4 bases and J by 3 bases; unmatched bases: 2. CDR3 length: 14 amino acids. As DNA, the CDR3 is TGTGCCACCAGCAAGGGACAGGGGGTCTACGAGCAGTACTTC. Translated, it gives CATSKGQGVYEQYF.

By share of the sample, this clone is large (0.1 to 1%). V and J are TRBV27 and TRBJ1-5; D ambiguous. The CDR3 spans 14 residues. Looked up from germline, CDR1 is MNHEY and CDR2 is SMNVEV (reference sequence). V lost 5 bases and J 0 bases, leaving 8 bases between the germline ends. The DNA for the CDR3 is TGTGCCAGCAGTCCATCCTATAGCAATCAGCCCCAGCATTTT. Protein: CASSPSYSNQPQHF.

This sequence joins TRBV7-6 and TRBJ1-2; the match to TRBD1 covers 9 bases. CDR1 and CDR2 (germline): SGHVS, FNYEAQ. V shed 6 bases, J shed 2 bases, and the junction held 7 bases outside the gene matches. The CDR3 sequence is 15 residues long. CDR3 residues: CASSSPGTGNYGYTF. As DNA, the CDR3 is TGTGCCAGCAGTTCTCCCGGGACAGGGAACTATGGCTACACCTTC.

The chain links TRBV15 to TRBJ2-3, with a weak D call TRBD2 (6 bases). The CDR3 contains 13 residues. Germline CDR1 is LNHNV and CDR2 is YYDKDF (reference sequence). Trimming took 3 bases from V and 8 from J, leaving 12 bases between them. In nucleotides, the CDR3 is TGTGCCACCAGCAGTCTCCGGGGGTCTACGCAGTATTTT. Translation: CATSSLRGSTQYF. The variable domain in full, completed from reference TRBV15 and TRBJ2-3, reads DAMVIQNPRYQVTQFGKPVTLSCSQTLNHNVMYWYQQKSSQAPKLLFHYYDKDFNNEADTPDNFQSRRPNTSFCFLDIRSPGLGDTAMYLCATSSLRGSTQYFGPGTRLTVL.

This clone appeared once. The chain joins TRBV3-1 (or the pseudogene TRBV3-2) to TRBJ2-3; 9 bases are shared with TRBD2. J gave up 6 bases and V 0 bases, and 7 bases lay outside the gene matches. This CDR3 is built from 16 residues. Germline assignment: CDR1 LGHDT and CDR2 YNNKEL (reference sequence). The CDR3 nucleotides are TGTGCCAGCAGCCAAGATCTTAGCGGGAGAGGGGATACGCAGTATTTT. This sequence encodes CASSQDLSGRGDTQYF.

J is TRBJ1-4 and V is TRBV5-6, with 8 bases fitting TRBD1. The CDR3 runs to 13 residues. V dropped 1 base and J dropped 8; count of bases not matched to a gene: 1. Germline assignment: CDR1 SGHDT and CDR2 YYEEEE. The CDR3 protein is CASSLTGGEKLFF. CDR3 DNA sequence: TGTGCCAGCAGCTTGACAGGGGGGGAAAAACTGTTTTTT.

The chain is built from TRBV3-1 (or the pseudogene TRBV3-2) and TRBJ1-6, with D possibly TRBD1 on 6 matching bases. The CDR3 has 14 amino acids. V gave up 5 bases and J gave up 5 bases, with 10 bases separating them. Germline assignment: CDR1 LGHDT and CDR2 YNNKEL (reference sequence). CDR3 bases: TGTGCCAGCAGCTTAACAGGGAATAATTCACCCCTCCACTTT. Amino acids: CASSLTGNNSPLHF.

This chain connects TRBV29-1 to TRBJ2-5; 7 positions match TRBD1. The V and J ends lost 2 bases and 4 bases, in that order; junction bases with no gene match: 4. CDR1 and CDR2 from the germline V gene are SQVTM and ANQGSEA. This CDR3 has 13 amino acids. CDR3 region: CSVEPTGIETQYF. As DNA, the CDR3 is TGCAGCGTTGAACCGACAGGGATAGAGACCCAGTACTTC.

The V call is TRBV5-1, the J call TRBJ1-1; tentative D call: TRBD1 (6 bases). The V gene lost 2 bases and the J gene lost 1 base, with 9 bases spanning the gap. The CDR3 length is 14 residues. Germline assignment: CDR1 SGHRS and CDR2 YFSETQ. Here the CDR3 DNA reads TGCGCCAGCAGCTTACAGGGATCGAACACTGAAGCTTTCTTT. Translated, it gives CASSLQGSNTEAFF.

This chain joins TRBV5-5 and TRBJ2-7, with D tentatively TRBD2 (7 bases). The CDR3 runs to 14 residues. Looked up from germline, CDR1 is SGHKS and CDR2 is YYEKEE (reference sequence). The V end lost 1 base, the J end lost 2 bases, and 10 bases lay between the germline ends. The CDR3 protein is CASSLWEGAYEQYF. DNA of the CDR3: TGTGCCAGCAGCTTGTGGGAGGGGGCCTACGAGCAGTACTTC.

The chain combines TRBV29-1 with TRBJ2-1, with 12 bases matching TRBD1. CDR1 and CDR2 from the germline V gene are SQVTM and ANQGSEA. This CDR3 is built from 18 residues. With V trimmed by 8 bases and J by 3 bases, 17 bases remained unmatched. The CDR3 protein is CSSVGDRGRGTDYNEQFF. CDR3 coding DNA: TGCAGCTCGGTCGGGGACAGGGGGCGAGGGACCGACTACAATGAGCAGTTCTTC.

The J gene is TRBJ2-1, the V gene TRBV9; 10 positions match TRBD2. The CDR3 is 17 residues long. V trimming: 3 bases; J trimming: 4 bases; junction bases outside the gene matches: 10. Germline V gene data show CDR1 as SGDLS and CDR2 as YYNGEE. In DNA, the CDR3 is TGTGCCAGCAGCGCCCTTACGGGACTAGCGCCTTACAATGAGCAGTTCTTC. This translates into CASSALTGLAPYNEQFF.

The V and J genes are TRBV7-7 and TRBJ2-7; 7 bases line up with TRBD1. The CDR3 is 11 amino acids. Germline lookup yields CDR1 SSHAT and CDR2 FNYEAQ (reference sequence). CDR3 sequence: CRGRIIYEQYF. In DNA form, the CDR3 reads TGTAGGGGGCGGATCATCTACGAGCAGTACTTC.

The CDR3 DNA reads TGCAGCGTTGAAGGAGGCCTAGCGGGAGACGACGAGCAGTACTTC. Translation: CSVEGGLAGDDEQYF. The chain is built from TRBV29-1 and TRBJ2-7; TRBD2 matches at 10 bases. The germline CDR1 and CDR2 sequences are SQVTM and ANQGSEA. CDR3 size: 15 residues. Trimming cost V 1 base and J 5 bases; bases outside gene matches: 8.

The chain combines TRBV6-6 with TRBJ2-1; D is possibly TRBD1 (5 bases). The CDR3 totals 14 residues. The ends were cut back, 3 bases at V and 4 bases at J, with 10 bases in the middle. The germline V gene encodes CDR1 MNHNY and CDR2 SVGAGI (reference sequence). DNA for the CDR3: TGTGCCAGCAGTTATGCGACAGAGTACAATGAGCAGTTCTTC. Its translation: CASSYATEYNEQFF.

In this sample, this clone turned up once. The V and J genes are TRBV9 and TRBJ1-2; 8 positions match TRBD1. This CDR3 spans 18 amino acids. CDR1 is SGDLS, CDR2 YYNGEE, per germline. After removal of 0 bases from V and 8 bases from J, the junction contained 18 bases not matched to a gene. CDR3 bases: TGTGCCAGCAGCGTAGTAAGAGGACAGGGTGTCCTATGCTGCGGCTACACCTTC. It codes for CASSVVRGQGVLCCGYTF. The whole variable domain, filled in from reference TRBV9 and TRBJ1-2, reads DSGVTQTPKHLITATGQRVTLRCSPRSGDLSVYWYQQSLDQGLQFLIQYYNGEERAKGNILERFSAQQFPDLHSELNLSSLELGDSALYFCASSVVRGQGVLCCGYTFGSGTRLTVV.

This chain connects TRBV5-5 to TRBJ2-7; possibly TRBD1 for D (6 bases). This CDR3 has 12 residues. The V end lost 2 bases, the J end lost 4 bases, and 7 bases lay between the germline ends. Germline V gene lookup returns CDR1 SGHKS and CDR2 YYEKEE (reference sequence). The CDR3 here is CASSLTGYEQYF. Here the CDR3 DNA reads TGTGCCAGCAGCTTAACAGGGTACGAGCAGTACTTC.

The V call is TRBV5-1, the J call TRBJ2-1; a weak D match, TRBD2 (5 bases). In germline, CDR1 is SGHRS, CDR2 YFSETQ. CDR3 length: 15 residues. V lost 0 bases and J 3 bases, leaving 10 bases between the germline ends. CDR3 loop: CASSLEGVDYNEQFF. CDR3 bases: TGCGCCAGCAGCTTGGAGGGAGTGGACTACAATGAGCAGTTCTTC.

The chain combines TRBV19 with TRBJ2-3; D might be TRBD1 (7 bases). The CDR3 extends over 14 amino acids. V shed 7 bases and J shed 4 bases, with 15 bases lying between them. The germline V gene encodes CDR1 LNHDA and CDR2 SQIVND (reference sequence). In DNA form, the CDR3 reads TGTGCCAGTAATTTCAGGGGGGTTGCAGATACGCAGTATTTT. Amino acid sequence: CASNFRGVADTQYF.

This chain links TRBV29-1 with TRBJ1-2, with a possible D match to TRBD1 (5 bases). Germline V CDR1 and CDR2: SQVTM, ANQGSEA. Trimming removed 0 bases from V and 4 bases from J, with 12 bases in between. The CDR3 sequence is 14 residues long. The CDR3 region has the DNA TGCAGCGTTGAAGATACGGAGGGGCCCTATGGCTACACCTTC. This translates into CSVEDTEGPYGYTF.

This clone was counted a few times. The CDR3 loop reads CASSSRRDSNTGELFF. The CDR3 DNA reads TGTGCCAGCAGCTCACGCCGGGACAGTAACACCGGGGAGCTGTTTTTT. J is TRBJ2-2 and V is TRBV11-2; 7 bases fit TRBD1. Looked up from germline, CDR1 is SGHAT and CDR2 is FQNNGV. This CDR3 spans 16 amino acids. Trimming removed 4 bases from V and 2 bases from J; junction bases left unmatched: 7.

The chain's CDR3 is CASSLRTGGDEQYF. In nucleotides, the CDR3 is TGTGCCAGCAGCTTACGGACAGGGGGCGACGAGCAGTACTTC. The genes are TRBV7-2 and TRBJ2-7; 11 nucleotides line up with TRBD1. This CDR3 has 14 amino acids. CDR1 and CDR2 (germline): SGHTA, FQGNSA. Trimming cost V 2 bases and J 5 bases; bases outside gene matches: 2.